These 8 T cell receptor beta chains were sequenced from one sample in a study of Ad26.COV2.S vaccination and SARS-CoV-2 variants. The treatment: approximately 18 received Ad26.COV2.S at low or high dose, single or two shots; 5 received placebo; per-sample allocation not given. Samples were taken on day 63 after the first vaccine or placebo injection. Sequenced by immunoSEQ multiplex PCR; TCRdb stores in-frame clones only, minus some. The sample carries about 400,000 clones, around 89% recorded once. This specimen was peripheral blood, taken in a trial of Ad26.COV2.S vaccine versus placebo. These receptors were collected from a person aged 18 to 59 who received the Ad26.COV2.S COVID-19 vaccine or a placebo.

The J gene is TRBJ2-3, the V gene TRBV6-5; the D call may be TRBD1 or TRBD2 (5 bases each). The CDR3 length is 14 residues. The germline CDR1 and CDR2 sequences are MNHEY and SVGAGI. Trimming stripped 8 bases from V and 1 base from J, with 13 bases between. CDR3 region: CASVGGPRTDTQYF. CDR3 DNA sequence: TGTGCCAGCGTTGGGGGTCCCCGCACAGATACGCAGTATTTT.

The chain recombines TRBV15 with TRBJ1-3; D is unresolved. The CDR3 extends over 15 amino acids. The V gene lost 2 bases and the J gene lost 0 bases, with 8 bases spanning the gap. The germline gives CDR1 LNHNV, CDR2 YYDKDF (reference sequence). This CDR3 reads CATSRLQVSGNTIYF. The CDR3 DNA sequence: TGTGCCACCAGCAGACTCCAGGTCTCTGGAAACACCATATATTTT.

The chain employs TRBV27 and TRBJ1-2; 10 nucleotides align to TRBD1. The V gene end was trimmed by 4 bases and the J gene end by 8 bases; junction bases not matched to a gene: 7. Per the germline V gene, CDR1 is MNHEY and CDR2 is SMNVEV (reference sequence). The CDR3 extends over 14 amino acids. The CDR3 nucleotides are TGTGCCAGCAGTTCTCGGACAGGGGGAAAAGGCTACACCTTC. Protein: CASSSRTGGKGYTF.

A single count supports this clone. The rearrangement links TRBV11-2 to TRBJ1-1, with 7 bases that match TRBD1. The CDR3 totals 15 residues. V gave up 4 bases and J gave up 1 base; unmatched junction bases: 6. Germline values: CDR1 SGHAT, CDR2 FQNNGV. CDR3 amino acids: CASSSRGTANTEAFF. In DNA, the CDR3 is TGTGCCAGCAGCTCGCGCGGGACAGCGAACACTGAAGCTTTCTTT.

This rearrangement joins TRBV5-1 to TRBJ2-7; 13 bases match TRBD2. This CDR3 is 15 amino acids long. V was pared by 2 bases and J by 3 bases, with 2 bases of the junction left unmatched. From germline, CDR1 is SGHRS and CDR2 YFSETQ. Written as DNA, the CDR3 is TGCGCCAGCAGCTTTGGACTAGCGGGAGACTACGAGCAGTACTTC. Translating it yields CASSFGLAGDYEQYF.

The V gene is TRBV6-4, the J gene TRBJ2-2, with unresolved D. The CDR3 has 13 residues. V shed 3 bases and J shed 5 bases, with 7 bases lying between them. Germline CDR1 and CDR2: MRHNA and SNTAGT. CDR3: CASSDHQTGELFF. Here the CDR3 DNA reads TGTGCCAGCAGTGATCATCAGACCGGGGAGCTGTTTTTT.

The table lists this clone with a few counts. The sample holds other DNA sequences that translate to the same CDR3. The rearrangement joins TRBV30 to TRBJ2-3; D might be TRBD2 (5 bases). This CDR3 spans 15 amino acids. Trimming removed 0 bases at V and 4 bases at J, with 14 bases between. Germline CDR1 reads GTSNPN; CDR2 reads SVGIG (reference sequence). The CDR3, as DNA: TGTGCCTGGAGTGTAGGTTCCGGGGATGCAGATACGCAGTATTTT. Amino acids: CAWSVGSGDADTQYF.

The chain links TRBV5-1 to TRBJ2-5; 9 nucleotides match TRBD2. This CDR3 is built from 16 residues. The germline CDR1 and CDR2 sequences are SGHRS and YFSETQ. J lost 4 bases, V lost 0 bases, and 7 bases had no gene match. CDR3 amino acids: CASSLGPAGGGETQYF. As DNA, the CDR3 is TGCGCCAGCAGCTTGGGCCCAGCGGGAGGTGGAGAGACCCAGTACTTC.